Listed below are T cell receptor beta chains from one sample, sequenced in a study of OX40 agonist ivuxolimab in advanced cancers. Clones were sequenced by immunoSEQ multiplex PCR, and TCRdb holds only the in-frame ones, with some missing. The sample yields tens of thousands of clones, about 91% seen once. The input for sequencing was CD4+ or CD8+ T cells sorted from blood, taken in a trial of the OX40 agonist ivuxolimab. The receptors derive from an adult with an advanced solid tumor such as melanoma, head and neck, liver or kidney cancer. The CDR3 runs from the conserved cysteine through the conserved F or W.

j_call,v_call,cdr3_aa
TRBJ2-7,TRBV4-1,CASSQDERGLAYEQYF
TRBJ1-2,TRBV27,CASSLHRPPNYGYTF
TRBJ2-4,TRBV5-1,CASSPLAAKNIQYF
TRBJ2-5,TRBV19,CASSFRGRFQETQYF
TRBJ1-5,TRBV15,CATSRDRGSNQPQHF
TRBJ1-5,TRBV7-6,CASSLGGLGANQPQHF
TRBJ2-7,TRBV7-4,CASSLEPSGKVCEQYF
TRBJ2-7,TRBV5-1,CASREGLVSAYEQYF
TRBJ2-7,TRBV21-1,CASSREQGSYEQYF
TRBJ2-3,TRBV27,CASSPSTGDTQYF
TRBJ1-2,TRBV6-1,CASSEARIGRPHTF
TRBJ2-7,TRBV7-8,CASSPKTEISSYEQYF
TRBJ2-6,TRBV18,CASSPRDANPGANVLTF
TRBJ1-1,TRBV27,CASSSPRENTEAFF
TRBJ1-2,TRBV7-9,CASATKRSLRGYTF
TRBJ1-1,TRBV27,CASSFVPLSEAFF
TRBJ2-7,TRBV7-2,CASTHNGGAYEQYF
TRBJ2-7,TRBV28,CASRLTGTYEQYF
TRBJ2-7,TRBV4-2,CASSQGINEQYF
TRBJ2-1,TRBV13,CASSLGLGGFSEQFF
TRBJ2-3,TRBV7-9,CASSLAHGGQGIDTQYF
TRBJ2-3,TRBV9,CASSPSGGYTDTQYF
TRBJ2-7,TRBV7-9,CASSSTGTGFYEQYF
TRBJ2-1,TRBV7-6,CASSAGDSGDYFDNEQFF
TRBJ2-7,TRBV14,CASSPQVPYEQYF
TRBJ2-7,TRBV5-6,CASSLGRRTYEQYF
TRBJ2-7,TRBV4-2,CASSDLGDEQYF
TRBJ2-7,TRBV28,CASSYGGHGPYEQYF
TRBJ2-1,TRBV5-1,CASSLGVNTYNEQFF
TRBJ1-5,TRBV10-2,CASSEMYGNQPQHF
TRBJ1-6,TRBV5-1,CASSPRAGSPLHF
TRBJ2-7,TRBV28,CASSFGTGGLEQYF
TRBJ1-2,TRBV4-1,CASSHQRQTNYGYTF
TRBJ1-1,TRBV25-1,CARAVGHEGTEAFF
TRBJ2-7,TRBV6-5,CASTDGSEQYF
TRBJ2-6,TRBV6-4,CASSERGTGANVLTF
TRBJ2-4,TRBV5-6,CASSVEGGLAKNIQYF
TRBJ2-7,TRBV30,CAWSSPPREQYF
TRBJ2-7,TRBV11-1,CASSPQMGQGSYEQYF